This T cell receptor (beta chain) was identified during a study of response to subunit inactivated influenza vaccine. The study's findings and limits: The study's authors posited that every seasonal influenza vaccination enlists few new T cells.

Note on this clonotype: Its specificity is not known.

Trimming took off 1 base at V and 2 bases at J, with 12 bases between the two ends. The CDR3 totals 15 residues. CDR1 SGHDN and CDR2 FVKESK come from the germline V gene. Using its own MiXCR run on the RT-PCR reads, TCRdb lists one record per CDR3 protein. The sample holds 650,000 or so distinct CDR3 sequences, around 13% seen once. The sequences come from PBMCs from blood, collected around two weeks before vaccination. This receptor was taken from a man aged 50 or older who received an inactivated influenza vaccine. This chain uses TRBV14 with TRBJ2-7; D unresolved. The CDR3 DNA reads TGTGCCAGCAGCCAAGGGCGGACGGTTACCTACGAGCAGTACTTC. Protein: CASSQGRTVTYEQYF.